This TCR beta chain originates from a study of blood T cell repertoires in COVID-19. Study context: COVID-19 samples collected from the United States, Italy and Spain covered acute and convalescent phases. PBMCs, B-cell-depleted T cells, or T cells were the source of the cDNA or gDNA that made up the material.

This clone came up once. This CDR3 contains 14 residues. The germline V and J ends were trimmed by 5 bases and 3 bases, with 13 bases remaining between them. Germline-derived CDR1 and CDR2 are MNHNY and SVGAGI (reference sequence). Per the study methods: Researchers report that nucleated cell counts were estimated from reference gene primer amplification. Using immunoSEQ multiplex PCR, the repertoire was profiled, and TCRdb retains in-frame clones only, with some absent. Clonal size and the V and J genes are those of that table, whereas D and trimming came from the DNA. Of 30,000 to 40,000 clones listed, around 85% were seen once; the top ten hold less than 7%.

Sequencing was carried out using peripheral blood. The V and J genes are TRBV6-6 and TRBJ1-2, with a tentative D call TRBD1 (5 bases). The clonotype comes from a woman of 80 years or more with active or convalescent COVID-19. Written as DNA, the CDR3 is TGTGCCAGCAGTCCAGGGATCTCGGACTATGGCTACACCTTC. It yields the protein CASSPGISDYGYTF.